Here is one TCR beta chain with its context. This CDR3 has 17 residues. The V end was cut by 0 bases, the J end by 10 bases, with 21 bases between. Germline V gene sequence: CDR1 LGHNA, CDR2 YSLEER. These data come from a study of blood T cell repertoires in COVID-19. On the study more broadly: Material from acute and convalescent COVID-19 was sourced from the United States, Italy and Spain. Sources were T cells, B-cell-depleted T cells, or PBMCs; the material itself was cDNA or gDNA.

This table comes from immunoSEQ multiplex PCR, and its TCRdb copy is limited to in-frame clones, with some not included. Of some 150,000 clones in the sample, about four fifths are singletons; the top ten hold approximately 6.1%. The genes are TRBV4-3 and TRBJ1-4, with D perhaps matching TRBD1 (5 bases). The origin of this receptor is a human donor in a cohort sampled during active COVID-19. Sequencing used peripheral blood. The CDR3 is CASSQDVGSGVSGKLFF. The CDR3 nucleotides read TGCGCCAGCAGCCAAGATGTCGGTTCGGGGGTATCAGGAAAACTGTTTTTT.